These 31 T cell receptor beta chains originate from one sample sequenced in a study of cytomegalovirus exposure and HLA in healthy donors. Both 60 Vbeta primers and 13 Jbeta primers went into the PCR. The data were produced by immunoSEQ multiplex PCR, yet TCRdb's version contains in-frame clones alone and is incomplete. The data contain roughly 100,000 clones, approximately 80% of them singletons. The specimen sequenced was PBMCs. The receptor source for this set is a woman under 30 in good health and CMV-seropositive.

This clone has only a few counts. V is TRBV25-1 and J is TRBJ2-3, with D perhaps matching TRBD2 (6 bases). Germline CDR1 and CDR2: MGHDK and SYGVNS. This CDR3 region has 16 residues. V was clipped by 5 bases and J by 6 bases, with 21 bases between them. The CDR3 sequence: CASSTTPRDAQDTQYF. The CDR3 nucleotides are TGTGCCAGCAGTACAACACCGCGGGACGCCCAGGATACGCAGTATTTT.

The rearrangement joins TRBV7-2 to TRBJ1-1; D gene unclear. The CDR3 sequence is 13 residues long. V lost 3 bases to trimming and J lost 7 bases, with 12 bases between them. Germline values: CDR1 SGHTA, CDR2 FQGNSA. CDR3 coding DNA: TGTGCCAGCAGCTTGGAAGAGCGTGGTGAAGCTTTCTTT. Residues: CASSLEERGEAFF.

V is TRBV27 and J is TRBJ2-5; 8 bases are shared with TRBD1. The CDR3 length is 17 residues. The J segment lost 4 bases and the V segment lost 0 bases, leaving 10 bases of the junction unmatched. Germline-derived CDR1 and CDR2 are MNHEY and SMNVEV (reference sequence). CDR3 loop: CASSLSMGRGLGETQYF. CDR3 coding DNA: TGTGCCAGCAGTTTATCAATGGGCAGGGGGCTTGGAGAGACCCAGTACTTC.

This chain uses TRBV6-5 with TRBJ2-7; 7 bases line up with TRBD1. Losses at the gene ends were 5 bases for V and 6 bases for J; bases not matched to a gene: 10. Germline V gene data show CDR1 as MNHEY and CDR2 as SVGAGI. This CDR3 spans 14 amino acids. The CDR3 loop reads CASSQADRTGEQYF. Written as DNA, the CDR3 is TGTGCCAGCAGTCAAGCGGACAGGACCGGCGAGCAGTACTTC.

In its sample, this clone was seen once. The CDR3 DNA reads as TGTGCCAGCAGCCTGCGGCGGGATGAGCAGTTCTTC. The encoded protein is CASSLRRDEQFF. This chain links TRBV4-2 with TRBJ2-1, with D possibly being TRBD2 (5 bases). The CDR3 length is 12 residues. V lost 4 bases to trimming and J lost 8 bases, with 9 bases between them. Germline V CDR1 and CDR2: LGHNA, YNFKEQ.

V gene TRBV5-6 combines with J gene TRBJ1-5; D remains ambiguous. Germline CDR1 and CDR2: SGHDT and YYEEEE. The length of the CDR3 is 17 residues. Trimming stripped 3 bases from V and 3 bases from J, with 19 bases between. The CDR3 loop reads CASSSFFGGNPNQPQHF. The CDR3 bases are TGTGCCAGCAGCTCTTTCTTCGGCGGAAACCCCAATCAGCCCCAGCATTTT.

The chain joins TRBV28 to TRBJ2-3; D not resolved. This CDR3 comprises 12 residues. Germline V gene data show CDR1 as MDHEN and CDR2 as SYDVKM. The V gene lost 6 bases and the J gene lost 3 bases, with 7 bases spanning the gap. The CDR3 is CASSVATDTQYF. Here the CDR3 DNA reads TGTGCCAGCAGCGTAGCAACAGATACGCAGTATTTT.

This clone has only one observation. The V gene is TRBV18, the J gene TRBJ2-7, with TRBD2 as a possible D gene (6 bases). Germline-derived CDR1 and CDR2 are KGHSH and LQKENI. The CDR3 spans 13 residues. Trimming removed 8 bases from V and 4 bases from J, with 15 bases in between. The CDR3 nucleotides read TGTGCCAGCCTGGGAACGGAGGGGTACGAGCAGTACTTC. Translation gives CASLGTEGYEQYF.

This clone was counted once. V is TRBV11-3 and J is TRBJ2-7, with TRBD1 as a possible D gene (6 bases). V was trimmed by 1 base and J by 2 bases, leaving 9 bases between them. The CDR3 is 14 amino acids. The germline CDR1 and CDR2 sequences are SGHNT and YENEEA. The CDR3 here is CASSLAGDPYEQYF. The DNA for the CDR3 is TGTGCCAGCAGCTTAGCAGGGGATCCCTACGAGCAGTACTTC.

The genes are TRBV5-4 and TRBJ1-2, with TRBD1 matching 7 bases. The ends lost 3 bases at V and 6 bases at J; junction bases unmatched: 14. CDR3 length: 16 amino acids. Germline assignment: CDR1 SGHNT and CDR2 YYREEE (reference sequence). The CDR3 nucleotides read TGTGCCAGCAGCTCGGGTGAAGGGACAGAGAGAGATGGCTACACCTTC. This translates into CASSSGEGTERDGYTF.

The count of this clone is one. This chain joins TRBV30 and TRBJ1-5, with D tentatively TRBD1 (6 bases). Trimming removed 6 bases from V and 7 bases from J, with 22 bases in between. This CDR3 contains 15 residues. CDR1 and CDR2 (germline): GTSNPN, SVGIG (reference sequence). The CDR3 region is CACHPNRERGQPQHF. The CDR3 DNA reads TGTGCCTGCCACCCCAACAGGGAGAGGGGCCAGCCCCAGCATTTT.

The rearrangement joins TRBV9 to TRBJ1-5, with unresolved D. This CDR3 comprises 15 residues. Germline-derived CDR1 and CDR2 are SGDLS and YYNGEE. V lost 0 bases and J lost 7, with 14 bases in between. This CDR3 is CASSVVCASGQPQHF. As DNA, the CDR3 is TGTGCCAGCAGCGTAGTCTGTGCCTCAGGACAGCCCCAGCATTTT.

CDR3 loop: CASSVEVAGAQFF. The DNA for the CDR3 is TGTGCCAGCAGCGTAGAGGTAGCGGGAGCGCAGTTCTTC. V usage is TRBV9 and J usage is TRBJ2-1, with 9 bases lining up with TRBD2. The CDR3 has 13 residues. Trimming took 0 bases from V and 12 from J; bases not matched to a gene: 4. Germline V gene sequence: CDR1 SGDLS, CDR2 YYNGEE. Full variable domain (remainder filled in from reference TRBV9 and TRBJ2-1): DSGVTQTPKHLITATGQRVTLRCSPRSGDLSVYWYQQSLDQGLQFLIQYYNGEERAKGNILERFSAQQFPDLHSELNLSSLELGDSALYFCASSVEVAGAQFFGPGTRLTVL.

The V gene is TRBV5-1, the J gene TRBJ1-5; D is possibly TRBD1 (5 bases). Germline V lookup: CDR1 SGHRS, CDR2 YFSETQ. The CDR3 is made up of 15 amino acids. Trimming stripped 0 bases from V and 1 base from J, with 8 bases between. For the CDR3, the DNA is TGCGCCAGCAGCTTGGAGGGGAAGAGCAATCAGCCCCAGCATTTT. Amino acids: CASSLEGKSNQPQHF.

This CDR3 is CAWSVGASSYEQYF. CDR3 nucleotide sequence: TGTGCCTGGAGTGTAGGGGCCAGCTCCTACGAGCAGTACTTC. This chain joins TRBV30 and TRBJ2-7; D might be TRBD1 (5 bases). Germline V gene sequence: CDR1 GTSNPN, CDR2 SVGIG (reference sequence). The V gene lost 0 bases and the J gene lost 0 bases, with 9 bases spanning the gap. This CDR3 spans 14 amino acids.

The genes are TRBV6-4 and TRBJ2-1; possible D gene TRBD2, 9 bases. V was clipped by 6 bases and J by 12 bases, with 21 bases between them. Germline V gene lookup returns CDR1 MRHNA and CDR2 SNTAGT. This CDR3 is 14 amino acids long. Here the CDR3 DNA reads TGTGCCAGCAGCGGACAGGGCGGGAGGGCCCGGCAGTTCTTC. Its protein is CASSGQGGRARQFF.

This chain joins TRBV5-1 and TRBJ2-2; 7 bases fit TRBD1. The junction had 2 bases not matched to a gene; V was cut back by 3 bases and J by 0 bases. This CDR3 is 15 amino acids long. Germline V gives CDR1 SGHRS, CDR2 YFSETQ. As DNA, the CDR3 is TGCGCCAGCAGCTCCGGGACAGCGAACACCGGGGAGCTGTTTTTT. It specifies CASSSGTANTGELFF.

The chain has TRBV12-5 and TRBJ2-1, with 7 bases identical to TRBD2. The CDR3 extends over 15 amino acids. Germline V gene lookup returns CDR1 LGHNT and CDR2 FRNRAP. V lost 6 bases and J lost 9; bases outside the gene matches: 14. In DNA, the CDR3 is TGTGCTAGTGGGCTGGGAGGGGTTGGGCTTGGTGAGCAGTTCTTC. As protein: CASGLGGVGLGEQFF.

The V call is TRBV10-3, the J call TRBJ2-2, with 10 bases identical to TRBD2. The V and J ends lost 0 bases and 4 bases, in that order; junction bases with no gene match: 8. CDR3 length equals 18 residues. From germline, CDR1 is ENHRY and CDR2 SYGVKD. The CDR3 bases are TGTGCCATCAGTGAGTCGGCTAGCGGGAGAGGGGGCACCGGGGAGCTGTTTTTT. This translates into CAISESASGRGGTGELFF.

V is TRBV5-5 and J is TRBJ1-4; TRBD1 agrees at 8 bases. V lost 4 bases and J lost 3; bases outside the gene matches: 5. This CDR3 has 15 residues. CDR1 SGHKS and CDR2 YYEKEE come from the germline V gene (reference sequence). CDR3 DNA: TGTGCCAGCAGCAGACAGGGGTGGGCTAATGAAAAACTGTTTTTT. Its translation is CASSRQGWANEKLFF.

The J gene is TRBJ1-5, the V gene TRBV28, with 12 bases identical to TRBD1. The CDR3 contains 16 residues. CDR1 is MDHEN, CDR2 SYDVKM, per germline. V lost 4 bases and J lost 7; bases outside the gene matches: 8. CDR3 amino acids: CASSYRDRGLWQPQHF. In DNA, the CDR3 is TGTGCCAGCAGTTACCGGGACAGGGGGCTTTGGCAGCCCCAGCATTTT.

This chain uses TRBV5-5 with TRBJ2-2; tentatively, D is TRBD1 (5 bases). The V end lost 1 base, the J end lost 14 bases, and 18 bases lay between the germline ends. CDR1 and CDR2 from the germline V gene are SGHKS and YYEKEE (reference sequence). This CDR3 is built from 14 residues. The CDR3 DNA is TGTGCCAGCAGCTTGAACACGCAGGGCTGGGGACTGTTTTTT. The encoded protein is CASSLNTQGWGLFF. Full variable domain (rest looked up from reference TRBV5-5 and TRBJ2-2): DAGVTQSPTHLIKTRGQQVTLRCSPISGHKSVSWYQQVLGQGPQFIFQYYEKEERGRGNFPDRFSARQFPNYSSELNVNALLLGDSALYLCASSLNTQGWGLFFGEGSRLTVL.

This clone was recorded many times. This rearrangement joins TRBV10-3 to TRBJ2-1, with D uncertain. The CDR3 loop spans 12 amino acids. Trimming took off 2 bases at V and 10 bases at J, with 9 bases between the two ends. Germline V gives CDR1 ENHRY, CDR2 SYGVKD. CDR3 nucleotides: TGTGCCATCAGTGAGACCACTGTGGAGCAGTTCTTC. Its translation: CAISETTVEQFF.

The genes are TRBV6-1 and TRBJ1-2; D gene unclear. The CDR3 runs 12 residues. V shed 7 bases and J shed 1 base, with 7 bases lying between them. Germline V gene lookup returns CDR1 MNHNS and CDR2 SASEGT. The CDR3 here is CASTQINYGYTF. CDR3 DNA sequence: TGTGCCAGCACCCAGATTAACTATGGCTACACCTTC.

The chain couples TRBV11-3 to TRBJ2-3; 10 bases are shared with TRBD2. The V and J ends lost 6 bases and 0 bases, in that order; junction bases with no gene match: 6. Germline values: CDR1 SGHNT, CDR2 YENEEA. The CDR3 contains 16 residues. Here the CDR3 DNA reads TGTGCCAGCAGGTCCGGACTAGCGGCTAGCACAGATACGCAGTATTTT. This encodes CASRSGLAASTDTQYF.

This chain joins TRBV30 and TRBJ2-1, with D maybe TRBD1 (6 bases). Looked up from germline, CDR1 is GTSNPN and CDR2 is SVGIG (reference sequence). The CDR3 is made up of 14 amino acids. Trimming removed 4 bases at V and 0 bases at J, with 10 bases between. CDR3 loop: CAWTGVGSYNEQFF. The CDR3 coding sequence is TGTGCCTGGACAGGGGTGGGCTCCTACAATGAGCAGTTCTTC.

The chain combines TRBV28 with TRBJ1-2; 8 bases fit TRBD1. The CDR3 extends over 13 amino acids. Looked up from germline, CDR1 is MDHEN and CDR2 is SYDVKM. V lost 2 bases and J lost 8; bases outside the gene matches: 4. CDR3 DNA sequence: TGTGCCAGCAGTTTAGAGGACAGGGACGGCTACACCTTC. Protein product: CASSLEDRDGYTF.

The sample holds a few counts of this clone. V and J are TRBV27 and TRBJ2-1; D is uncertain. Germline V gives CDR1 MNHEY, CDR2 SMNVEV (reference sequence). The CDR3 runs to 16 residues. Trimming left V 1 base short and J 5 bases short, with 15 bases between. The CDR3 region is CASSLFAPLLNNEQFF. In DNA, the CDR3 is TGTGCCAGCAGTTTATTTGCGCCACTCCTTAACAATGAGCAGTTCTTC.

This clone was recorded a few times. This CDR3 is CASSSEPQGSSSYEQYF. CDR3 DNA: TGTGCCAGCAGCTCCGAACCCCAGGGGTCTAGCTCCTACGAGCAGTACTTC. The chain joins TRBV5-8 to TRBJ2-7; weak D call: TRBD1 (6 bases). V was cut by 3 bases and J by 0 bases, with 19 bases left in between. CDR3 length equals 17 residues. The V gene's germline CDR1 is SGHTS and CDR2 YDEGEE.

This clone was seen just once. V usage is TRBV2 and J usage is TRBJ2-3; a possible D gene is TRBD2 (6 bases). The germline gives CDR1 SNHLY, CDR2 FYNNEI. This CDR3 region has 13 residues. The V end was cut by 11 bases, the J end by 1 base, with 13 bases between. The CDR3 loop is CACLGEGTDTQYF. Written as DNA, the CDR3 is TGTGCCTGCTTGGGGGAGGGCACAGATACGCAGTATTTT.

The V gene is TRBV5-6, the J gene TRBJ1-1; D gene unclear. Trimming stripped 4 bases from V and 6 bases from J, with 13 bases between. Germline V lookup: CDR1 SGHDT, CDR2 YYEEEE. The CDR3 covers 13 residues. The DNA of the CDR3 is TGTGCCAGCAGCCCCGGCCAGCGGGCTGAAGCTTTCTTT. Translating it yields CASSPGQRAEAFF.